This passage covers 10 T cell receptor beta chains from one sample sequenced in a study of cytomegalovirus exposure and HLA in healthy donors. The PCR had 60 Vbeta and 13 Jbeta primers. Repertoires were generated with immunoSEQ multiplex PCR, while TCRdb's copy carries only in-frame clones and drops some. Among roughly 73,000 clones, roughly 70% were seen once, and the ten largest hold 9.5% to 15%. Sequenced: PBMCs. Source of these receptors: a man in his sixties or seventies in good health and CMV-seronegative.

This chain uses TRBV7-2 with TRBJ2-1; 9 bases agree with TRBD2. Trimming at V came to 5 bases and at J to 7 bases, leaving 9 bases not matched to a gene. The CDR3 runs 15 residues. Germline CDR1 is SGHTA and CDR2 is FQGNSA. The CDR3 loop is CASSLWTSVGNEQFF. The DNA of the CDR3 is TGTGCCAGCAGCCTGTGGACTAGCGTAGGGAATGAGCAGTTCTTC.

The chain employs TRBV2 and TRBJ1-3; D not certain. V gave up 7 bases and J gave up 3 bases, with 16 bases separating them. The CDR3 covers 15 residues. Per germline, CDR1 SNHLY and CDR2 FYNNEI. The CDR3 DNA reads as TGTGCCAGCACCGAAAACAGTTTATATGGAAACACCATATATTTT. It specifies CASTENSLYGNTIYF.

This clone was detected once. In DNA form, the CDR3 reads TGTGCCAGCAGCTCCTTGACAGGGGAACGCTATGGCTACACCTTC. This gives the protein CASSSLTGERYGYTF. J is TRBJ1-2 and V is TRBV7-9, with 8 bases lining up with TRBD1. After removal of 4 bases from V and 4 bases from J, the junction contained 8 bases not matched to a gene. CDR3 size: 15 residues. CDR1 is SEHNR, CDR2 FQNEAQ, per germline (reference sequence). The full variable domain, completed using reference TRBV7-9 and TRBJ1-2, is DTGVSQNPRHKITKRGQNVTFRCDPISEHNRLYWYRQTLGQGPEFLTYFQNEAQLEKSRLLSDRFSAERPKGSFSTLEIQRTEQGDSAMYLCASSSLTGERYGYTFGSGTRLTVV.

The gene calls are TRBV12-5 and TRBJ2-2; 10 bases are shared with TRBD1. Germline loops: CDR1 LGHNT, CDR2 FRNRAP. This CDR3 is 14 amino acids long. The junction had 6 bases not matched to a gene; V was cut back by 9 bases and J by 5 bases. The CDR3 bases are TGTGCTAGCAGAGGGGACAGGGGAACCGGGGAGCTGTTTTTT. Protein product: CASRGDRGTGELFF.

The V gene is TRBV5-1, the J gene TRBJ1-4; no clear D gene. The CDR3 is made up of 14 amino acids. Germline loops: CDR1 SGHRS, CDR2 YFSETQ. Between the trimmed V and J ends, which lost 3 bases and 3 bases, there was a span of 9 bases. The CDR3 DNA follows: TGCGCCAGCAGCTCCCAGGTGGCTAATGAAAAACTGTTTTTT. Protein: CASSSQVANEKLFF.

The rearrangement links TRBV6-5 to TRBJ2-5; a weak D match, TRBD1 (6 bases). Trimming cost V 5 bases and J 1 base, with 14 bases left between them. The CDR3 runs to 15 residues. Looked up from germline, CDR1 is MNHEY and CDR2 is SVGAGI. DNA for the CDR3: TGTGCCAGCAGTAGAGGACAGTCCCTCCAAGAGACCCAGTACTTC. Its translation: CASSRGQSLQETQYF.

This chain connects TRBV5-1 to TRBJ1-6; D possibly corresponds to TRBD1 (6 bases). This CDR3 region has 15 residues. Germline V gene lookup returns CDR1 SGHRS and CDR2 YFSETQ. Trimming left V 2 bases short and J 5 bases short, with 11 bases between. The CDR3 nucleotides are TGCGCCAGCAGCTTCGGGCAGGGGAATAATTCACCCCTCCACTTT. Its translation is CASSFGQGNNSPLHF.

The genes are TRBV30 and TRBJ1-2; D call uncertain. Per germline, CDR1 GTSNPN and CDR2 SVGIG (reference sequence). The CDR3 is 14 residues long. V lost 1 base and J lost 0, with 9 bases in between. DNA of the CDR3: TGTGCCTGGAGTGCACAGTTAGCTAACTATGGCTACACCTTC. Translating gives CAWSAQLANYGYTF.

This clone occurred a few times. The CDR3 region has the DNA TGTGCCAGCATTACAGGGATGAACACTGAAGCTTTCTTT. Translating it yields CASITGMNTEAFF. J is TRBJ1-1 and V is TRBV2, with a possible D match to TRBD1 (6 bases). CDR3 length equals 13 residues. Germline CDR1 and CDR2: SNHLY and FYNNEI. V was cut by 7 bases and J by 0 bases, with 9 bases left in between.

V is TRBV6-1 and J is TRBJ2-1, with 7 positions matching TRBD1. Germline-derived CDR1 and CDR2 are MNHNS and SASEGT. Trimming removed 6 bases from V and 0 bases from J; junction bases left unmatched: 5. The CDR3 consists of 15 residues. Here the CDR3 reads CASSFTGASYNEQFF. The CDR3 coding sequence is TGTGCCAGCAGCTTCACAGGGGCCTCCTACAATGAGCAGTTCTTC.